The 24 T cell receptor beta chains in this list originate from one sample, sequenced in a study of cytomegalovirus exposure and HLA in healthy donors. With 60 Vbeta and 13 Jbeta primers, the PCR was carried out. Profiling relied on immunoSEQ multiplex PCR, and the TCRdb table lists in-frame clones only, not all of them. The sample yields 160,000 or so clones, more than 70% seen once. Specimen: PBMCs. The receptors stem from a male donor in good health and CMV-seropositive.

Comment on this clone: An end of the junction does not agree with germline; a read error may underlie this. The chain combines TRBV4-1 with TRBJ2-7; tentatively, D is TRBD2 (6 bases). Germline assignment: CDR1 MGHRA and CDR2 YSYEKL. The CDR3 consists of 14 residues. The CDR3 DNA reads as TGTGCCAGCAGCCAGCTTAGCGGTCCCTACGAGCAGTACTTC. It specifies CASSQLSGPYEQYF.

Written as DNA, the CDR3 is TGTGCCTGGAGTCCCCGAGACAGGGTCGGTTCACCCCTCCACTTT. This encodes CAWSPRDRVGSPLHF. The chain is built from TRBV30 and TRBJ1-6; TRBD1 matches at 7 bases. V gave up 2 bases and J gave up 9 bases; unmatched junction bases: 10. This CDR3 has 15 amino acids. The germline V gene has CDR1 GTSNPN and CDR2 SVGIG (reference sequence).

J is TRBJ2-5 and V is TRBV18; the match to TRBD2 covers 9 bases. The CDR3 loop spans 15 amino acids. Germline V gene lookup returns CDR1 KGHSH and CDR2 LQKENI. J lost 5 bases, V lost 1 base, and 5 bases had no gene match. CDR3 sequence (DNA): TGTGCCAGCTCACCACTAGCGGGAGAGGGGGAGACCCAGTACTTC. It yields the protein CASSPLAGEGETQYF.

The chain is built from TRBV29-1 and TRBJ1-4, with no clear D. The CDR3 loop spans 12 amino acids. V was clipped by 4 bases and J by 6 bases, with 9 bases between them. The germline CDR1 and CDR2 sequences are SQVTM and ANQGSEA. CDR3 residues: CSVARFDEKLFF. CDR3 sequence (DNA): TGCAGCGTTGCCAGGTTTGATGAAAAACTGTTTTTT.

The gene calls are TRBV7-6 and TRBJ1-1, with unresolved D. The V gene lost 3 bases and the J gene lost 4 bases, with 15 bases spanning the gap. Per the germline V gene, CDR1 is SGHVS and CDR2 is FNYEAQ. The length of the CDR3 is 15 residues. The CDR3 sequence: CASSLRGPDSTEAFF. In nucleotides, the CDR3 is TGTGCCAGCAGCTTGCGAGGCCCGGACTCCACTGAAGCTTTCTTT.

The CDR3 region has the DNA TGTGCCAGCAGTCCCCTAGCGGTTAGACAAGAGACCCAGTACTTC. Protein sequence: CASSPLAVRQETQYF. This rearrangement joins TRBV27 to TRBJ2-5; 7 nucleotides align to TRBD2. J was trimmed by 2 bases and V by 5 bases; bases with no gene match: 8. CDR1 and CDR2 from the germline V gene are MNHEY and SMNVEV (reference sequence). CDR3 length: 15 amino acids.

This rearrangement joins TRBV7-9 to TRBJ2-7, with D possibly matching TRBD1 (6 bases). The CDR3 extends over 16 amino acids. Germline CDR1 SEHNR, CDR2 FQNEAQ (reference sequence). V lost 1 base, J lost 2 bases, and 15 bases lay in between. DNA of the CDR3: TGTGCCAGCAGCTTAGGGTTCAGGGGCAGGGCCTACGAGCAGTACTTC. The encoded protein is CASSLGFRGRAYEQYF.

This chain connects TRBV28 to TRBJ2-7; TRBD2 matches 8 bases. The CDR3 is made up of 16 amino acids. Germline CDR1 is MDHEN and CDR2 is SYDVKM. J gave up 7 bases and V 2 bases, and 13 bases lay outside the gene matches. The CDR3 sequence: CASSLGPGGLSLEQYF. CDR3 nucleotide sequence: TGTGCCAGCAGTTTAGGTCCGGGAGGGCTTAGTTTAGAGCAGTACTTC. The whole variable domain, remainder taken from reference TRBV28 and TRBJ2-7, is DVKVTQSSRYLVKRTGEKVFLECVQDMDHENMFWYRQDPGLGLRLIYFSYDVKMKEKGDIPEGYSVSREKKERFSLILESASTNQTSMYLCASSLGPGGLSLEQYFGPGTRLTVT.

This clone was seen a few times. V is TRBV7-9 and J is TRBJ2-1; 7 bases fit TRBD2. The CDR3 contains 14 residues. Germline V gene data show CDR1 as SEHNR and CDR2 as FQNEAQ (reference sequence). V lost 5 bases to trimming and J lost 7 bases; unmatched junction nucleotides: 8. This CDR3 reads CASSLHGLENEQFF. The CDR3 DNA sequence: TGTGCCAGCAGCCTCCACGGACTAGAAAATGAGCAGTTCTTC.

This clone occurred once. A read error may produce the germline difference seen at one junction end. The V gene is TRBV7-9, the J gene TRBJ1-1; 8 positions match TRBD1. Germline assignment: CDR1 SEHNR and CDR2 FQNEAQ (reference sequence). This CDR3 is built from 15 residues. CDR3 DNA sequence: TGTTCCAGCAGCTTAGGTCCAGGGGGCTACACTGAAGCTTTCTTT. This gives the protein CSSSLGPGGYTEAFF.

V is TRBV5-1 and J is TRBJ2-1, with TRBD2 matching over 10 bases. V was pared by 2 bases and J by 9 bases, with 14 bases of the junction left unmatched. There are 17 residues in the CDR3. CDR1 SGHRS and CDR2 YFSETQ come from the germline V gene. Here the CDR3 reads CASSLRASGSGAGEQFF. The DNA of the CDR3 is TGCGCCAGCAGCTTAAGGGCTAGCGGGAGTGGTGCGGGTGAGCAGTTCTTC.

The genes are TRBV7-3 and TRBJ2-7; 9 bases agree with TRBD2. Looked up from germline, CDR1 is SGHTA and CDR2 is FQGTGA. This CDR3 is built from 14 residues. V lost 3 bases, J lost 3 bases, and 3 bases stayed unmatched. The CDR3 loop is CASSLLAGSYEQYF. CDR3 DNA sequence: TGTGCCAGCAGCTTGCTAGCGGGGAGCTACGAGCAGTACTTC.

The chain links TRBV4-1 to TRBJ2-1; possibly TRBD1 for D (6 bases). The CDR3 loop spans 15 amino acids. Germline CDR1 and CDR2: MGHRA and YSYEKL. Trimming left V 3 bases short and J 8 bases short, with 17 bases between. The CDR3 DNA reads as TGCGCCAGCAGCCACAACAGGGAACGAAGTTATGAGCAGTTCTTC. Residues: CASSHNRERSYEQFF.

CDR3 in amino acids: CASSVRGDRAAYEQYF. The DNA of the CDR3 is TGTGCCAGCAGCGTAAGAGGGGACAGAGCGGCCTACGAGCAGTACTTC. The chain combines TRBV9 with TRBJ2-7, with 7 bases lining up with TRBD1. V lost 1 base to trimming and J lost 2 bases; unmatched junction nucleotides: 9. CDR1 SGDLS and CDR2 YYNGEE come from the germline V gene. This CDR3 contains 16 residues.

This chain links TRBV30 with TRBJ2-1; D unclear. The CDR3 extends over 16 amino acids. Trimming stripped 4 bases from V and 0 bases from J, with 16 bases between. Germline V lookup: CDR1 GTSNPN, CDR2 SVGIG (reference sequence). The CDR3 loop reads CAWTGWSLSSYNEQFF. The CDR3 region has the DNA TGTGCCTGGACCGGGTGGAGCCTCAGCTCCTACAATGAGCAGTTCTTC.

The chain recombines TRBV7-9 with TRBJ2-1; no definite D call. This CDR3 has 14 amino acids. Germline loops: CDR1 SEHNR, CDR2 FQNEAQ (reference sequence). With 2 bases removed from V and 8 bases from J, the gap between germline ends came to 13 bases. The CDR3 sequence is CASSLKIGGHEQFF. The CDR3 bases are TGTGCCAGCAGCTTAAAAATCGGCGGCCATGAGCAGTTCTTC. Full variable domain (rest looked up from reference TRBV7-9 and TRBJ2-1): DTGVSQNPRHKITKRGQNVTFRCDPISEHNRLYWYRQTLGQGPEFLTYFQNEAQLEKSRLLSDRFSAERPKGSFSTLEIQRTEQGDSAMYLCASSLKIGGHEQFFGPGTRLTVL.

This chain connects TRBV19 to TRBJ1-6; a possible D gene is TRBD1 (5 bases). With 5 bases removed from V and 3 bases from J, the gap between germline ends came to 11 bases. In germline, CDR1 is LNHDA, CDR2 SQIVND (reference sequence). There are 15 residues in the CDR3. CDR3: CASSVQQVYNSPLHF. CDR3 bases: TGTGCCAGTAGTGTTCAACAGGTCTATAATTCACCCCTCCACTTT.

V is TRBV6-5 and J is TRBJ2-1; TRBD2 matches at 11 bases. Germline V CDR1 and CDR2: MNHEY, SVGAGI. The CDR3 contains 16 residues. After removal of 0 bases from V and 4 bases from J, the junction contained 2 bases not matched to a gene. This chain's CDR3 is CASSYSGTSGYNEQFF. CDR3 nucleotide sequence: TGTGCCAGCAGTTACTCAGGGACTAGCGGTTACAATGAGCAGTTCTTC.

CDR3 sequence: CASSFPGQVYEQYF. In DNA form, the CDR3 reads TGTGCCAGTAGTTTTCCGGGACAGGTATACGAGCAGTACTTC. The chain has TRBV19 and TRBJ2-5; 8 nucleotides match TRBD1. The J call is doubtful: the DNA matches TRBJ2-7 better. The germline V gene encodes CDR1 LNHDA and CDR2 SQIVND (reference sequence). The CDR3 has 14 residues.

This chain joins TRBV27 and TRBJ2-7; a weak D match, TRBD1 (5 bases). Trimming left V 1 base short and J 6 bases short, with 13 bases between. CDR3 size: 14 residues. The V gene's germline CDR1 is MNHEY and CDR2 SMNVEV (reference sequence). As DNA, the CDR3 is TGTGCCAGCAGTTTATGGAACAGGATATTCGAGCAGTACTTC. This gives the protein CASSLWNRIFEQYF.

The chain employs TRBV11-2 and TRBJ1-2, with D perhaps TRBD1 (6 bases). CDR1 and CDR2 (germline): SGHAT, FQNNGV. The CDR3 loop spans 15 amino acids. V lost 5 bases, J lost 1 base, and 14 bases lay in between. The CDR3 sequence is CASSPQTGFNYGYTF. CDR3 sequence (DNA): TGTGCCAGCAGCCCTCAGACAGGATTTAACTATGGCTACACCTTC.

The V and J genes are TRBV7-6 and TRBJ2-2, with D tentatively TRBD2 (6 bases). Germline CDR1 reads SGHVS; CDR2 reads FNYEAQ. V shed 4 bases and J shed 1 base, with 10 bases lying between them. CDR3 length: 15 residues. DNA for the CDR3: TGTGCCAGCAGCTCCGGGACTTGGAACACCGGGGAGCTGTTTTTT. Protein product: CASSSGTWNTGELFF.

This clone was recorded once. The chain employs TRBV14 and TRBJ2-1, with D uncertain. This CDR3 contains 14 residues. V was pared by 1 base and J by 6 bases, with 10 bases between. CDR1 is SGHDN, CDR2 FVKESK, per germline. The CDR3 nucleotides are TGTGCCAGCAGCCAAGCATGGTCGGGCAATGAGCAGTTCTTC. Protein: CASSQAWSGNEQFF.

The V and J genes are TRBV5-8 and TRBJ1-2, with 8 bases fitting TRBD1. CDR1 is SGHTS, CDR2 YDEGEE, per germline. Trimming removed 4 bases from V and 2 bases from J; junction bases left unmatched: 4. The CDR3 extends over 14 amino acids. The CDR3 bases are TGTGCCAGCAGCGGTGGACAGGGAAACTATGGCTACACCTTC. It translates to CASSGGQGNYGYTF.